The 20 T cell receptor beta chains below all came from one sample that was sequenced in a study of blood T cell repertoires in COVID-19. Sequencing was performed with immunoSEQ multiplex PCR; in TCRdb, only in-frame clones are kept and a portion is missing. The sample holds more than 200,000 clones, less than 85% seen once. The source material was PBMCs or T cells enriched from blood (not recorded which). Source of these receptors: a man in his fifties or sixties who had recovered from COVID-19.

The chain links TRBV6-2 or TRBV6-3 to TRBJ2-7; no firm D call. With 2 bases removed from V and 2 bases from J, the gap between germline ends came to 13 bases. Germline-derived CDR1 and CDR2 are MNHEY and SVGEGT. The CDR3 runs to 15 residues. The CDR3 DNA is TGTGCCAGCAGTTACGGGCTGGTCGATACCTACGAGCAGTACTTC. This translates into CASSYGLVDTYEQYF.

This clone was found once. The chain carries TRBV15 and TRBJ1-4; 7 nucleotides align to TRBD1. Germline V lookup: CDR1 LNHNV, CDR2 YYDKDF (reference sequence). This CDR3 contains 12 residues. The J segment lost 5 bases and the V segment lost 8 bases, leaving 2 bases of the junction unmatched. The CDR3 bases are TGTGCCACCGGGACAGAGAATGAAAAACTGTTTTTT. Protein sequence: CATGTENEKLFF.

This chain links TRBV6-5 with TRBJ2-7, with no clear D. This CDR3 comprises 12 residues. CDR1 and CDR2 from the germline V gene are MNHEY and SVGAGI. V lost 6 bases and J lost 3, with 9 bases in between. The CDR3: CASRPENYEQYF. The CDR3 nucleotides are TGTGCCAGCAGACCGGAGAACTACGAGCAGTACTTC.

This sequence joins TRBV15 and TRBJ2-2; maybe TRBD1 (5 bases). The CDR3 extends over 17 amino acids. V was cut by 2 bases and J by 6 bases, with 19 bases left in between. Looked up from germline, CDR1 is LNHNV and CDR2 is YYDKDF (reference sequence). CDR3 DNA sequence: TGTGCCACCAGCAGACCACCCCAGGGCGGTGGTGCCGGGGAGCTGTTTTTT. It specifies CATSRPPQGGGAGELFF.

This rearrangement joins TRBV12-5 to TRBJ2-5, with 9 bases lining up with TRBD2. CDR3 length: 16 amino acids. The V gene end was trimmed by 4 bases and the J gene end by 0 bases; junction bases not matched to a gene: 6. In germline, CDR1 is LGHNT, CDR2 FRNRAP. The CDR3, as DNA: TGTGCTAGTGGTTCCCAGACTAGCGGAAACCAAGAGACCCAGTACTTC. Amino acids: CASGSQTSGNQETQYF.

V is TRBV9 and J is TRBJ2-1, with 8 positions matching TRBD2. V lost 4 bases and J lost 5; bases outside the gene matches: 11. Germline CDR1 is SGDLS and CDR2 is YYNGEE. The CDR3 is 16 residues long. This CDR3 reads CASSSLPGGGHNEQFF. Here the CDR3 DNA reads TGTGCCAGCAGCTCCCTCCCGGGGGGGGGTCACAATGAGCAGTTCTTC.

The rearrangement uses TRBV7-2 and TRBJ2-7; D possibly corresponds to TRBD2 (7 bases). CDR3 size: 16 residues. V lost 4 bases and J 5 bases, leaving 21 bases between the germline ends. Germline CDR1 is SGHTA and CDR2 is FQGNSA. CDR3 DNA sequence: TGTGCCAGCAGCTCCCCGAGGGGGGGGCTCTTCCACGAGCAGTACTTC. Translation: CASSSPRGGLFHEQYF.

V usage is TRBV7-9 and J usage is TRBJ2-2; D gene uncertain. Deletions cut 1 base from V and 3 bases from J, with 9 bases between. The CDR3 has 15 residues. Germline V gene sequence: CDR1 SEHNR, CDR2 FQNEAQ (reference sequence). DNA of the CDR3: TGTGCCAGCAGCTTAGTTCTCACTTACACCGGGGAGCTGTTTTTT. This codes for CASSLVLTYTGELFF. Using reference TRBV7-9 and TRBJ2-2 for the parts outside the CDR3, the full variable domain is DTGVSQNPRHKITKRGQNVTFRCDPISEHNRLYWYRQTLGQGPEFLTYFQNEAQLEKSRLLSDRFSAERPKGSFSTLEIQRTEQGDSAMYLCASSLVLTYTGELFFGEGSRLTVL.

The J gene is TRBJ1-2, the V gene TRBV10-3; no clear D. CDR3 length: 13 amino acids. Germline assignment: CDR1 ENHRY and CDR2 SYGVKD. V was trimmed by 6 bases and J by 7 bases, leaving 15 bases between them. Written as DNA, the CDR3 is TGTGCCATCAGCCTGCGGAACCATGCTGGCTACACCTTC. This sequence encodes CAISLRNHAGYTF.

CDR3 protein: CASSSREGNQPQHF. In DNA form, the CDR3 reads TGTGCCAGCAGCTCCCGGGAGGGCAATCAGCCCCAGCATTTT. V and J are TRBV7-8 and TRBJ1-5; D not certain. Germline loops: CDR1 SGHVS, CDR2 FQNEAQ. V lost 4 bases to trimming and J lost 2 bases, with 9 bases between them. The CDR3 is 14 residues long.

The V and J genes are TRBV19 and TRBJ2-6, with 7 bases matching TRBD1. This CDR3 is built from 15 residues. Trimming at V came to 6 bases and at J to 4 bases, leaving 6 bases not matched to a gene. Looked up from germline, CDR1 is LNHDA and CDR2 is SQIVND (reference sequence). The CDR3 nucleotides are TGTGCCAGTAGCCCCACAGGGGACGGGGCCAACGTCCTGACTTTC. Its protein product is CASSPTGDGANVLTF.

V is TRBV6-2 or TRBV6-3 and J is TRBJ1-2; 7 nucleotides align to TRBD1. Looked up from germline, CDR1 is MNHEY and CDR2 is SVGEGT. This CDR3 is 14 amino acids long. Trimming cost V 2 bases and J 5 bases; bases outside gene matches: 5. CDR3 residues: CASSYPGGYYGYTF. CDR3 in DNA: TGTGCCAGCAGTTACCCAGGGGGATATTATGGCTACACCTTC.

The chain couples TRBV25-1 to TRBJ1-3, with TRBD1 as a possible D gene (5 bases). The CDR3 consists of 15 residues. The germline V gene has CDR1 MGHDK and CDR2 SYGVNS. Trimming removed 3 bases from V and 0 bases from J, with 9 bases in between. CDR3 amino acids: CASSDQGSSGNTIYF. In nucleotides, the CDR3 is TGTGCCAGCAGTGATCAGGGAAGCTCTGGAAACACCATATATTTT.

The J gene is TRBJ1-6, the V gene TRBV19, with TRBD1 matching over 9 bases. This CDR3 region has 16 residues. J was trimmed by 6 bases and V by 7 bases; bases with no gene match: 10. CDR1 is LNHDA and CDR2 is SQIVND in the germline V gene (reference sequence). This chain's CDR3 is CASNPGTGNSNSPLHF. In nucleotides, the CDR3 is TGTGCCAGTAATCCGGGGACAGGGAATAGTAATTCACCCCTCCACTTT.

The chain joins TRBV7-9 to TRBJ2-7; 9 nucleotides match TRBD2. The germline V gene encodes CDR1 SEHNR and CDR2 FQNEAQ (reference sequence). The CDR3 runs 19 residues. After removal of 4 bases from V and 0 bases from J, the junction contained 16 bases not matched to a gene. The CDR3 protein is CASSSLPPLSGGLSYEQYF. The CDR3 bases are TGTGCCAGCAGCTCCCTCCCCCCCCTTAGCGGGGGCCTCTCCTACGAGCAGTACTTC.

The rearrangement links TRBV28 to TRBJ1-1; perhaps TRBD1 as D (6 bases). This CDR3 is 13 amino acids long. In germline, CDR1 is MDHEN, CDR2 SYDVKM. V was cut by 3 bases and J by 7 bases, with 12 bases left in between. The CDR3 DNA reads as TGTGCCAGCAGTTTTAGGGCGACAGGTGAAGCTTTCTTT. It specifies CASSFRATGEAFF.

The rearrangement joins TRBV5-1 to TRBJ1-4; no definite D call. This CDR3 contains 15 residues. With 0 bases removed from V and 0 bases from J, the gap between germline ends came to 6 bases. Germline-derived CDR1 and CDR2 are SGHRS and YFSETQ. This chain's CDR3 is CASSLAQTTNEKLFF. Here the CDR3 DNA reads TGCGCCAGCAGCTTGGCACAGACAACTAATGAAAAACTGTTTTTT.

The chain couples TRBV11-2 to TRBJ1-6, with TRBD1 identical over 7 bases. Germline V lookup: CDR1 SGHAT, CDR2 FQNNGV. The CDR3 covers 14 residues. The V and J ends lost 2 bases and 10 bases, in that order; junction bases with no gene match: 5. This chain's CDR3 is CASSLQGDVSPLHF. The CDR3, as DNA: TGTGCCAGCAGCTTACAGGGGGACGTGTCACCCCTCCACTTT. The variable domain in full, completed from reference TRBV11-2 and TRBJ1-6, reads EAGVAQSPRYKIIEKRQSVAFWCNPISGHATLYWYQQILGQGPKLLIQFQNNGVVDDSQLPKDRFSAERLKGVDSTLKIQPAKLEDSAVYLCASSLQGDVSPLHFGNGTRLTVT.

The chain uses TRBV2 and TRBJ1-5; 9 nucleotides agree with TRBD1. This CDR3 comprises 14 residues. The germline CDR1 and CDR2 sequences are SNHLY and FYNNEI. The junction had 2 bases not matched to a gene; V was cut back by 4 bases and J by 4 bases. The CDR3 DNA sequence: TGTGCCAGCAGTGGGACAGGGGAAAATCAGCCCCAGCATTTT. Protein: CASSGTGENQPQHF.

The chain recombines TRBV6-5 with TRBJ2-7; D ambiguous. V was cut by 0 bases and J by 6 bases, with 18 bases left in between. This CDR3 region has 16 residues. In germline, CDR1 is MNHEY, CDR2 SVGAGI. The chain's CDR3 is CASSYSLLPGSGEQYF. CDR3 DNA: TGTGCCAGCAGTTACTCTCTCCTCCCGGGTTCTGGCGAGCAGTACTTC.